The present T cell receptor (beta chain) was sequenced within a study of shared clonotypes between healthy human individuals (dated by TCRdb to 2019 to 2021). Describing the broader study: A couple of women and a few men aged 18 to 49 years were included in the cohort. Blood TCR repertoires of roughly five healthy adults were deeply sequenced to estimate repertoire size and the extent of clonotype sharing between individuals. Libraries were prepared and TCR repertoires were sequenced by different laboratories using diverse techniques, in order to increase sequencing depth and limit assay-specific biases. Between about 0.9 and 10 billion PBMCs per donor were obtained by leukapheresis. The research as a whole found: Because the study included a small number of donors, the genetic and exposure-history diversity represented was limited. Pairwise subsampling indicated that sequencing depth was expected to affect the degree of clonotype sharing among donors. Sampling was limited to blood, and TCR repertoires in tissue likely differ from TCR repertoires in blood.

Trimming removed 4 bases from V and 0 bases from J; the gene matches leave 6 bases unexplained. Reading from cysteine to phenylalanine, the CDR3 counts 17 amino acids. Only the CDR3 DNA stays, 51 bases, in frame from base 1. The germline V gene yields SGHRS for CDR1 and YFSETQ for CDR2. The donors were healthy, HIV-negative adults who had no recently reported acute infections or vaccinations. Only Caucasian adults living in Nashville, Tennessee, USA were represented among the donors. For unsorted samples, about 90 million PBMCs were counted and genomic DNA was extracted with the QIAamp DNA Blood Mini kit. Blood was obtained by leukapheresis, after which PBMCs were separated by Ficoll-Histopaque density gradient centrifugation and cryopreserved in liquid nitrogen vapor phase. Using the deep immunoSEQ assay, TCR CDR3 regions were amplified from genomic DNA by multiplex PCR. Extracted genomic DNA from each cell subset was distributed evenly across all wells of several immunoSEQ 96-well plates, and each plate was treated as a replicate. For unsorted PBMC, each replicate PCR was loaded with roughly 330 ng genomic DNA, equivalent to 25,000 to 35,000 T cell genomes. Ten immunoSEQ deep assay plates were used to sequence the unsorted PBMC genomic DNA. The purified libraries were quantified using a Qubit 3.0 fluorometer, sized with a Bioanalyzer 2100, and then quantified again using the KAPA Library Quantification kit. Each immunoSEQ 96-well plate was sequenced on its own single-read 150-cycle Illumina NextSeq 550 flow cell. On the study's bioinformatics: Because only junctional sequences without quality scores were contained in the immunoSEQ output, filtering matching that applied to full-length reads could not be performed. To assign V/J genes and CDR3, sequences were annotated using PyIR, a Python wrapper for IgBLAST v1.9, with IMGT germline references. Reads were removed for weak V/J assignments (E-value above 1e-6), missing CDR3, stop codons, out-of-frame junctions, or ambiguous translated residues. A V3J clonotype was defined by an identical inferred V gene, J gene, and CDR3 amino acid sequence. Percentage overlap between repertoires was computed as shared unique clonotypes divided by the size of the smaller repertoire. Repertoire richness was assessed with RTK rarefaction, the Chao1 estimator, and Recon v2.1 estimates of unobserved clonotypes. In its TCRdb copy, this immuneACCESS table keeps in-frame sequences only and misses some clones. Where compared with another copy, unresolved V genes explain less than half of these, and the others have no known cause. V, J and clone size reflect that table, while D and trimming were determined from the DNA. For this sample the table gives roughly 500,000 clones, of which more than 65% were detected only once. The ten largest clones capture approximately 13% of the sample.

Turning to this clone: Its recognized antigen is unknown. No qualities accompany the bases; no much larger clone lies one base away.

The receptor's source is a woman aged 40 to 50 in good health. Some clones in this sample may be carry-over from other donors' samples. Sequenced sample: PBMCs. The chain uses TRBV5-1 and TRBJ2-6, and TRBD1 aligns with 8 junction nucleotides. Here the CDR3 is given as CASSITTGGSGANVLTF. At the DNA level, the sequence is TGCGCCAGCAGCATCACCACAGGGGGCTCTGGGGCCAACGTCCTGACTTTC.